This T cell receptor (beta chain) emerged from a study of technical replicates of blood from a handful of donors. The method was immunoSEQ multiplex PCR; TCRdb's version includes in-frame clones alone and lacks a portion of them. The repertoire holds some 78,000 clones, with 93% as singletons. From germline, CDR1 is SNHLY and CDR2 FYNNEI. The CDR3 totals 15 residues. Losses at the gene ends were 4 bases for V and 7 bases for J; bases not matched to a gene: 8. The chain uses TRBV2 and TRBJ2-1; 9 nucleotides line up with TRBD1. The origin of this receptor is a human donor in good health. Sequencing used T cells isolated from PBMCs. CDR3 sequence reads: CASSAGTGIRNEQFF. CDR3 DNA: TGTGCCAGCAGTGCGGGGACAGGGATTCGTAATGAGCAGTTCTTC.